This is a list of T cell receptor beta chains from one sample in a study of T cell clones after liver transplantation. The data were produced by immunoSEQ multiplex PCR, yet TCRdb's version contains in-frame clones alone and is incomplete. The sample carries 70,000 to 85,000 clones, roughly 80% recorded once. The sequences come from CD4+ T cells from blood, collected before liver transplant. Receptors originate from a human donor who received a liver transplant. The CDR3 runs from the conserved cysteine through the conserved F or W. The D gene is left open where the match is weak.

d_gene	v_gene	CDR3aa
NA	TRBV7-2	CASSRQDNQPQHF
TRBD2	TRBV27	CASSLRTSGRGSYNEQFF
TRBD1	TRBV2	CASNPPTGGTEQFF
NA	TRBV7-8	CASSLRRETNEKLFF
NA	TRBV11-2	CASSLGLLGEQYF
NA	TRBV2	CASSEAGTVPTKNIQYF
NA	TRBV5-4	CASSTFGAKSTDTQYF
NA	TRBV11-2	CASSLQGLAGNTIYF
TRBD2	TRBV11-2	CASSVGTSGHYEQYF
NA	TRBV21-1	CASSKALMKGTRVKLAYNEQFF
NA	TRBV29-1	CSVEGQSGANVLTF
TRBD1	TRBV23-1	CASIRCQWQGEGWGTDTQYF
TRBD2	TRBV27	CASSLSASGPETQYF
NA	TRBV2	CASSSQGTGANVLTF